This passage covers 26 T cell receptor beta chains from one sample sequenced in a study of CD8+CD57+ T cells in acquired aplastic anemia. TCR beta VDJ combinations and CDR3 sequences were profiled from genomic DNA. One entry per CDR3 protein results from TCRdb running MiXCR on the reads. Altogether about 180,000 distinct CDR3 sequences are present, roughly 65% being singletons, with the ten largest covering roughly 43%. CD8+CD57+ cell expansion, shown by flow cytometry, had occurred in the patients selected for sequencing. Sequencing was carried out using sorted CD4+, CD8+, or CD8+CD57+ T cells (not recorded which) from PBMCs. These receptors all come from a human donor with aplastic anemia.

Comments on this clonotype: The junction differs from germline at one of its ends, possibly a read error. The chain employs TRBV9 and TRBJ2-5; D remains ambiguous. This CDR3 comprises 14 residues. Germline lookup yields CDR1 SGDLS and CDR2 YYNGEE. The CDR3 coding sequence is TGTGCCAGCAGCCAAGGACCCCCCCAAGAGACCCAGTACTTT. Its protein is CASSQGPPQETQYF.

This clonotype was seen ten or more times. The chain has TRBV6-1 and TRBJ1-5, with a weak D call TRBD1 (5 bases). This CDR3 has 15 amino acids. The V gene's germline CDR1 is MNHNS and CDR2 SASEGT. The V end lost 1 base, the J end lost 4 bases, and 11 bases lay between the germline ends. The CDR3 coding sequence is TGTGCCAGCAGTGAAGAAAGGGGACGGAATCAGCCCCAGCATTTT. This encodes CASSEERGRNQPQHF.

In its sample, this clonotype was seen a few times. The rearrangement links TRBV29-1 to TRBJ2-1; D is possibly TRBD2 (5 bases). The V and J ends lost 1 base and 2 bases respectively, with 9 bases between them. The CDR3 loop spans 14 amino acids. Germline-derived CDR1 and CDR2 are SQVTM and ANQGSEA. The CDR3 spells CSVEVGVPYNEQFF. The CDR3, as DNA: TGCAGCGTTGAAGTGGGAGTCCCCTACAATGAGCAGTTCTTC.

The V gene is TRBV2, the J gene TRBJ2-7; D is perhaps TRBD2 (5 bases). V shed 0 bases and J shed 10 bases, with 19 bases lying between them. The CDR3 length is 15 residues. CDR1 SNHLY and CDR2 FYNNEI come from the germline V gene. Here the CDR3 reads CASSEALRAAGEQYF. CDR3 nucleotides: TGTGCCAGCAGTGAAGCGCTTCGAGCGGCCGGCGAACAGTACTTC.

This clonotype was seen ten or more times. The chain combines TRBV2 with TRBJ1-2; D possibly corresponds to TRBD1 (5 bases). The CDR3 has 13 residues. Germline-derived CDR1 and CDR2 are SNHLY and FYNNEI. With 1 base removed from V and 3 bases from J, the gap between germline ends came to 6 bases. CDR3 nucleotide sequence: TGTGCCAGCAGTGAAGGCAGGGACTATGGCTACACCTTC. Amino acids: CASSEGRDYGYTF.

Remarks on this clonotype: A much more abundant neighbour one base away suggests this may be a read error. The chain couples TRBV11-2 to TRBJ1-1; D is perhaps TRBD1 (5 bases). Per the germline V gene, CDR1 is SGHAT and CDR2 is FQNNGV. Deletions cut 2 bases from V and 4 bases from J, with 14 bases between. There are 15 residues in the CDR3. The CDR3 DNA follows: TGTGCCAGCAGCTTAACGGTATGGGGGAGCACTGAAGCTTTCTTT. It yields the protein CASSLTVWGSTEAFF.

The rearrangement links TRBV2 to TRBJ2-3, with TRBD2 matching 10 bases. Germline trimming cut 10 bases from V and 0 bases from J; bases unmatched to any gene: 4. The CDR3 is 14 residues long. CDR1 and CDR2 from the germline V gene are SNHLY and FYNNEI. Here the CDR3 reads CAIKGLASTDTQYF. In DNA form, the CDR3 reads TGTGCCATTAAGGGACTAGCGAGCACAGATACGCAGTATTTT.

This clonotype came up a few times. The J gene is TRBJ2-1, the V gene TRBV7-8; the match to TRBD2 covers 8 bases. The V segment lost 7 bases and the J segment 0 bases; nucleotides outside the gene matches: 5. Germline CDR1 reads SGHVS; CDR2 reads FQNEAQ. The CDR3 runs to 15 residues. The CDR3 DNA is TGTGCCAGCAACCCCGGGACTAGCTCCTACAATGAGCAGTTCTTC. Its protein product is CASNPGTSSYNEQFF. Supplemented by reference TRBV7-8 and TRBJ2-1, the full variable domain reads GAGVSQSPRYKVAKRGQDVALRCDPISGHVSLFWYQQALGQGPEFLTYFQNEAQLDKSGLPSDRFFAERPEGSVSTLKIQRTQQEDSAVYLCASNPGTSSYNEQFFGPGTRLTVL.

This chain connects TRBV24-1 to TRBJ2-5; D perhaps matches TRBD1 (6 bases). The CDR3 extends over 15 amino acids. Germline-derived CDR1 and CDR2 are KGHDR and SFDVKD. Trimming shortened V by 4 bases and J by 4 bases, and 15 bases separated the two germline ends. CDR3: CATSDSTGSGETQYF. DNA of the CDR3: TGTGCCACCAGTGACTCGACAGGTTCTGGAGAGACCCAGTACTTC.

The genes are TRBV30 and TRBJ1-1; maybe TRBD1 (5 bases). This CDR3 comprises 12 residues. Germline loops: CDR1 GTSNPN, CDR2 SVGIG (reference sequence). CDR3 nucleotides: TGTGCTTGGGGACCAGGGTCCACTGAAGCTTTCTTT. Protein: CAWGPGSTEAFF.

The chain couples TRBV15 to TRBJ1-3; 9 bases fit TRBD1. The J segment lost 4 bases and the V segment lost 0 bases, leaving 1 base of the junction unmatched. Per germline, CDR1 LNHNV and CDR2 YYDKDF (reference sequence). This CDR3 is built from 15 residues. CDR3 protein: CATSRDTGGGNTIYF. The CDR3 region has the DNA TGTGCCACCAGCAGAGATACAGGGGGCGGAAACACCATATATTTT.

This clonotype was seen at least ten times. This chain joins TRBV7-9 and TRBJ1-1, with D possibly being TRBD1 (6 bases). Germline V gives CDR1 SEHNR, CDR2 FQNEAQ (reference sequence). Trimming took off 6 bases at V and 11 bases at J, with 22 bases between the two ends. CDR3 length: 14 residues. CDR3 coding DNA: TGTGCCAGCAGTTTGGGGGGGGGCCCCGAAGGGGCTTTCTTT. Protein product: CASSLGGGPEGAFF. Full variable domain (outside the CDR3, taken from reference TRBV7-9 and TRBJ1-1): DTGVSQNPRHKITKRGQNVTFRCDPISEHNRLYWYRQTLGQGPEFLTYFQNEAQLEKSRLLSDRFSAERPKGSFSTLEIQRTEQGDSAMYLCASSLGGGPEGAFFGQGTRLTVV.

The sample holds a few counts of this clonotype. This chain uses TRBV12-3 or TRBV12-4 with TRBJ2-5; unclear D gene. This CDR3 region has 11 residues. V lost 2 bases, J lost 4 bases, and 2 bases lay in between. This CDR3 is CASSLSETQYF. The CDR3 nucleotides read TGTGCCAGCAGTTTATCAGAGACCCAGTACTTC.

This clonotype was picked up one time. The genes are TRBV6-4 and TRBJ2-3; 10 bases fit TRBD1. V was clipped by 2 bases and J by 6 bases; unmatched bases: 5. This CDR3 contains 15 residues. Looked up from germline, CDR1 is MRHNA and CDR2 is SNTAGT. The CDR3 nucleotides are TGTGCCAGCAGTGACACGACAGGGGGCTTTGATACGCAGTATTTT. This gives the protein CASSDTTGGFDTQYF.

The rearrangement uses TRBV9 and TRBJ2-1; D is perhaps TRBD2 (6 bases). V lost 1 base to trimming and J lost 9 bases, with 11 bases between them. Germline CDR1 is SGDLS and CDR2 is YYNGEE. The CDR3 is made up of 13 amino acids. The CDR3 DNA follows: TGTGCCAGCAGCGTACGGAGGGGTAGTGAGCAGTTCTTC. Amino acid sequence: CASSVRRGSEQFF.

This clonotype was picked up many times. The rearrangement joins TRBV7-6 to TRBJ2-3; a possible D gene is TRBD2 (6 bases). Germline CDR1 reads SGHVS; CDR2 reads FNYEAQ. The CDR3 contains 14 residues. The V and J ends lost 0 bases and 4 bases respectively, with 8 bases between them. CDR3 sequence reads: CASSLAGGADTQYF. The CDR3 DNA is TGTGCCAGCAGCTTAGCGGGGGGTGCAGATACGCAGTATTTT.

This clonotype was counted many times. V usage is TRBV19 and J usage is TRBJ1-5; 8 bases are a match to TRBD1. There are 17 residues in the CDR3. V was pared by 1 base and J by 5 bases, with 10 bases of the junction left unmatched. CDR1 and CDR2 from the germline V gene are LNHDA and SQIVND (reference sequence). The CDR3 spells CASSIAGRGLEDQPQHF. In nucleotides, the CDR3 is TGTGCCAGTAGTATAGCTGGCAGGGGGCTTGAGGATCAGCCCCAGCATTTT.

The J gene is TRBJ2-7, the V gene TRBV29-1; D ambiguous. V was cut by 0 bases and J by 9 bases, with 12 bases left in between. Germline V CDR1 and CDR2: SQVTM, ANQGSEA. This CDR3 region has 12 residues. DNA for the CDR3: TGCAGCGTTGAAGAAGTCAGTATGGGGCAGTACTTC. This codes for CSVEEVSMGQYF.

In its sample, this clonotype was seen once. The V and J genes are TRBV29-1 and TRBJ2-3; possibly TRBD1 for D (6 bases). Between the trimmed V and J ends, which lost 6 bases and 0 bases, there was a span of 16 bases. CDR3 length equals 15 residues. From germline, CDR1 is SQVTM and CDR2 ANQGSEA. Here the CDR3 reads CSVKLGGPSTDTQYF. CDR3 DNA: TGCAGCGTCAAGCTTGGGGGCCCTAGCACAGATACGCAGTATTTT.

As regards this clonotype: One end of the junction does not line up with germline, which may come from a read error. The chain employs TRBV7-9 and TRBJ1-1; D gene uncertain. The CDR3 covers 14 residues. The germline V gene has CDR1 SEHNR and CDR2 FQNEAQ (reference sequence). The CDR3 sequence is CARSLGQLNTEAFF. Here the CDR3 DNA reads TGTGCCAGGAGCTTAGGGCAGTTGAACACTGAAGCTTTCTTT.

This rearrangement joins TRBV2 to TRBJ1-2, with D perhaps TRBD1 (6 bases). Trimming left V 9 bases short and J 3 bases short, with 23 bases between. The CDR3 is made up of 16 amino acids. Germline-derived CDR1 and CDR2 are SNHLY and FYNNEI. CDR3 sequence (DNA): TGTGCCAGGGGTGGGGGCCGGCTGGAAAGGGACTATGGCTACACCTTC. This translates into CARGGGRLERDYGYTF.

The rearrangement links TRBV7-8 to TRBJ2-7, with a tentative D call TRBD2 (6 bases). The germline V gene has CDR1 SGHVS and CDR2 FQNEAQ. This CDR3 spans 15 amino acids. The V and J ends lost 5 bases and 1 base respectively, with 15 bases between them. CDR3: CASSILADPSYEQYF. In nucleotides, the CDR3 is TGTGCCAGCAGCATCTTAGCGGACCCATCCTACGAGCAGTACTTC.

The chain carries TRBV7-3 and TRBJ2-3; 11 bases agree with TRBD1. The CDR3 has 14 residues. V dropped 5 bases and J dropped 6; count of bases not matched to a gene: 4. Germline lookup yields CDR1 SGHTA and CDR2 FQGTGA. The CDR3 is CASSGDRGRDTQYF. CDR3 in DNA: TGTGCCAGCAGCGGGGACAGGGGGAGGGATACGCAGTATTTT.

Here the CDR3 reads CSARDETGGGSTEAFF. The CDR3 DNA reads as TGCAGTGCTAGAGATGAGACGGGGGGGGGGAGCACTGAAGCTTTCTTT. This rearrangement joins TRBV20-1 to TRBJ1-1, with a weak D call TRBD1 (5 bases). The CDR3 has 16 residues. Trimming removed 0 bases at V and 4 bases at J, with 18 bases between. Germline CDR1 is DFQATT and CDR2 is SNEGSKA (reference sequence).

About this clonotype: A much larger clone differs by one base, so this may be a read error. V is TRBV10-3 and J is TRBJ1-5; a possible D gene is TRBD1 (5 bases). The ends were cut back, 3 bases at V and 6 bases at J, with 12 bases in the middle. The germline V gene encodes CDR1 ENHRY and CDR2 SYGVKD. The CDR3 sequence is 14 residues long. For the CDR3, the DNA is TGTGCCATCAGTGAAGGCAGGGAAGTTCAGCCCCAGCATTTT. This codes for CAISEGREVQPQHF.

This clonotype was recorded at least ten times. The rearrangement uses TRBV11-2 and TRBJ2-7; the D call may be TRBD1 or TRBD2 (5 bases each). There are 13 residues in the CDR3. The V end lost 3 bases, the J end lost 0 bases, and 6 bases lay between the germline ends. The germline gives CDR1 SGHAT, CDR2 FQNNGV. The CDR3 bases are TGTGCCAGCAGCTTTGGGGGCTCCTACGAGCAGTACTTC. Its translation: CASSFGGSYEQYF.